These 14 T cell receptor beta chains originate from one sample sequenced in a study of identical twins. Each CDR3 protein is one row after TCRdb ran MiXCR on the 5' RACE reads. The repertoire holds 600,000 to 700,000 distinct CDR3 sequences, with 20% to 25% as singletons. A further study also used this sample, focusing on T cells expressing NK-cell markers.

Specimen: PBMCs. The receptors originated from a woman in her late teens or twenties in good health.

This clonotype has more than one count but fewer than ten. The chain links TRBV7-2 to TRBJ2-7, with a weak D call TRBD1 (6 bases). Trimming took 10 bases from V and 2 from J, leaving 18 bases between them. Germline CDR1 reads SGHTA; CDR2 reads FQGNSA. The CDR3 runs 14 residues. The CDR3 DNA sequence: TGTGCCACGATTAGGGGGACATCCACCTACGAGCAGTACTTC. It specifies CATIRGTSTYEQYF.

V gene TRBV12-3 or TRBV12-4 combines with J gene TRBJ2-4, with D maybe TRBD2 (6 bases). V dropped 1 base and J dropped 6 bases, with 13 bases sitting between them. CDR3 length: 15 amino acids. CDR3 region: CASSLEAGLLNIQYF. In nucleotides, the CDR3 is TGTGCCAGCAGTTTAGAGGCGGGGTTGTTAAACATTCAGTACTTC.

This rearrangement joins TRBV5-1 to TRBJ1-4; no firm D call. Germline V gene sequence: CDR1 SGHRS, CDR2 YFSETQ. The V end lost 3 bases, the J end lost 0 bases, and 9 bases lay between the germline ends. There are 15 residues in the CDR3. CDR3 amino acids: CASSSARPTNEKLFF. CDR3 nucleotides: TGCGCCAGCAGCTCGGCCCGGCCAACTAATGAAAAACTGTTTTTT.

Only a few counts were recorded for this clonotype. V usage is TRBV20-1 and J usage is TRBJ1-5; 9 bases agree with TRBD1. Germline values: CDR1 DFQATT, CDR2 SNEGSKA (reference sequence). The CDR3 is 14 residues long. The V and J ends lost 6 bases and 4 bases, in that order; junction bases with no gene match: 7. CDR3 amino acids: CSANRDRVNQPQHF. The CDR3 nucleotides are TGCAGTGCGAACCGGGACAGGGTGAATCAGCCCCAGCATTTT.

This clonotype has ten or more counts. This chain uses TRBV27 with TRBJ1-6; 8 positions agree with TRBD1. The length of the CDR3 is 14 residues. CDR1 and CDR2 (germline): MNHEY, SMNVEV (reference sequence). Trimming cost V 7 bases and J 10 bases; bases outside gene matches: 9. For the CDR3, the DNA is TGTGCCAGCACCCCCGGGACAGGTTCATCACCCCTCCACTTT. Amino acid sequence: CASTPGTGSSPLHF.

Ten or more counts support this clonotype. The V gene is TRBV29-1, the J gene TRBJ2-7; possible D gene TRBD1, 5 bases. Germline loops: CDR1 SQVTM, CDR2 ANQGSEA. V was pared by 1 base and J by 6 bases, with 10 bases between. The CDR3 is 12 amino acids. CDR3 DNA: TGCAGCGTTGAAGTTCAGGGCGGCGAGCAGTACTTC. Translated, it gives CSVEVQGGEQYF.

This clonotype was found many times. This rearrangement joins TRBV29-1 to TRBJ1-1; 7 nucleotides align to TRBD1. In germline, CDR1 is SQVTM, CDR2 ANQGSEA. The V gene end was trimmed by 3 bases and the J gene end by 0 bases; junction bases not matched to a gene: 7. This CDR3 has 15 amino acids. The CDR3 nucleotides read TGCAGCGTTGACTTGGGACAGAGAATGAACACTGAAGCTTTCTTT. Amino acids: CSVDLGQRMNTEAFF.

This chain connects TRBV20-1 to TRBJ2-5; no firm D call. The V gene lost 6 bases and the J gene lost 0 bases, with 11 bases spanning the gap. This CDR3 is 13 amino acids long. Germline loops: CDR1 DFQATT, CDR2 SNEGSKA (reference sequence). The CDR3 loop is CSAWSGYQETQYF. CDR3 nucleotide sequence: TGCAGTGCATGGAGTGGGTACCAAGAGACCCAGTACTTC.

The genes are TRBV12-3 or TRBV12-4 and TRBJ2-5, with 9 bases that match TRBD2. V dropped 5 bases and J dropped 4; count of bases not matched to a gene: 8. CDR3 size: 15 residues. The CDR3 protein is CASSNGGRGGETQYF. The CDR3 DNA follows: TGTGCCAGCAGTAACGGAGGGCGGGGGGGAGAGACCCAGTACTTC.

This clonotype was observed a few times. The chain couples TRBV29-1 to TRBJ2-1; perhaps D is TRBD1 or TRBD2 (5 bases each). Trimming cost V 7 bases and J 8 bases, with 30 bases left between them. The CDR3 covers 17 residues. The germline CDR1 and CDR2 sequences are SQVTM and ANQGSEA. The CDR3 reads CSGGDPLGTGPYDEQFF. The CDR3 DNA sequence: TGCAGCGGGGGCGACCCTCTAGGGACGGGACCCTATGATGAGCAGTTCTTC.

This chain links TRBV20-1 with TRBJ2-7; weak D call: TRBD2 (5 bases). The CDR3 length is 13 residues. CDR1 DFQATT and CDR2 SNEGSKA come from the germline V gene (reference sequence). The DNA of the CDR3 is TGCAGCCCCACGCGAGGGAAGGTCGACGAGCAGTACTTC. Its protein is CSPTRGKVDEQYF.

This clonotype was recorded a few times. The gene calls are TRBV5-6 and TRBJ1-2; D ambiguous. Per the germline V gene, CDR1 is SGHDT and CDR2 is YYEEEE. The CDR3 has 15 amino acids. V lost 3 bases, J lost 0 bases, and 12 bases lay in between. As DNA, the CDR3 is TGTGCCAGCAGCTGGGTGCCAAGAACTAACTATGGCTACACCTTC. Protein: CASSWVPRTNYGYTF.

The V gene is TRBV6-2 or TRBV6-3, the J gene TRBJ1-5, with D possibly being TRBD1 (5 bases). The CDR3 sequence is 16 residues long. Germline CDR1 reads MNHEY; CDR2 reads SVGEGT. Trimming took off 2 bases at V and 6 bases at J, with 17 bases between the two ends. CDR3: CASSYDPGTRRQPQHF. CDR3 nucleotides: TGTGCCAGCAGTTACGATCCAGGGACGCGTCGTCAGCCCCAGCATTTT.

This clonotype has just a few counts. The chain couples TRBV6-2 or TRBV6-3 to TRBJ1-1; D not certain. The CDR3 has 11 residues. V lost 8 bases and J 1 base, leaving 5 bases between the germline ends. Germline CDR1 is MNHEY and CDR2 is SVGEGT. CDR3 residues: CASEENTEAFF. The CDR3 nucleotides are TGTGCCAGCGAGGAGAACACTGAAGCTTTCTTT.